The 21 T cell receptor beta chains below come from one sample, sequenced in a study. TCRdb called the RT-PCR reads again in MiXCR, with one record for every CDR3 protein. The sample holds about 700,000 distinct CDR3 sequences, 14% seen once. The sample was memory CD4+ T cells from blood. The source is a female donor in good health, serving as a healthy control.

This clonotype has more than one count but fewer than ten. The rearrangement links TRBV2 to TRBJ2-5, with 8 bases that match TRBD1. The CDR3 is 14 residues long. J lost 5 bases, V lost 9 bases, and 11 bases had no gene match. Germline loops: CDR1 SNHLY, CDR2 FYNNEI. The CDR3 DNA is TGTGCCAGTTCGCAGGGGGCTGCGGAGGAGACCCAGTACTTC. Encoded protein: CASSQGAAEETQYF.

The rearrangement uses TRBV9 and TRBJ1-3, with a weak D call TRBD1 (5 bases). V dropped 3 bases and J dropped 0 bases, with 13 bases sitting between them. Germline lookup yields CDR1 SGDLS and CDR2 YYNGEE. The CDR3 loop spans 16 amino acids. The CDR3 loop is CASSALPQVSGNTIYF. CDR3 sequence (DNA): TGTGCCAGCAGCGCACTTCCACAGGTCTCTGGAAACACCATATATTTT.

This clonotype was seen a handful of times. Compared with germline, one end of the junction differs, possibly owing to a read error. The chain links TRBV6-2 or TRBV6-3 to TRBJ2-7; a weak D match, TRBD2 (6 bases). This CDR3 has 14 amino acids. Germline CDR1 is MNHEY and CDR2 is SVGEGT. The CDR3 nucleotides are TGTGCCAGCAGTGACCGGACTCCGGACTACGAGCAGTGCTTC. Its protein is CASSDRTPDYEQCF.

This clonotype was counted between two and nine times. This chain joins TRBV7-9 and TRBJ2-5; the D is unclear. The CDR3 has 17 amino acids. Trimming removed 5 bases at V and 3 bases at J, with 22 bases between. CDR1 SEHNR and CDR2 FQNEAQ come from the germline V gene (reference sequence). The CDR3 reads CASSLDLGRSDKETQYF. The CDR3 bases are TGTGCCAGCAGCCTCGACCTGGGCAGGTCCGACAAAGAGACCCAGTACTTC.

This clonotype was counted many times. The V call is TRBV20-1, the J call TRBJ1-1, with no clear D. V shed 5 bases and J shed 1 base, with 17 bases lying between them. The CDR3 runs to 15 residues. In germline, CDR1 is DFQATT, CDR2 SNEGSKA (reference sequence). The CDR3 region is CSAAPSGSENTEAFF. For the CDR3, the DNA is TGCAGTGCTGCTCCCTCGGGTTCGGAGAACACTGAAGCTTTCTTT.

This clonotype has at least ten counts. V usage is TRBV5-1 and J usage is TRBJ2-1; TRBD2 matches at 11 bases. The V and J ends lost 0 bases and 5 bases, in that order; junction bases with no gene match: 4. Germline V gene sequence: CDR1 SGHRS, CDR2 YFSETQ. The CDR3 has 16 amino acids. This CDR3 reads CASSLELAGANNEQFF. CDR3 sequence (DNA): TGCGCCAGCAGCTTGGAACTAGCGGGAGCGAACAATGAGCAGTTCTTC. Supplemented by reference TRBV5-1 and TRBJ2-1, the full variable domain reads KAGVTQTPRYLIKTRGQQVTLSCSPISGHRSVSWYQQTPGQGLQFLFEYFSETQRNKGNFPGRFSGRQFSNSRSEMNVSTLELGDSALYLCASSLELAGANNEQFFGPGTRLTVL.

Points on this clonotype: This may arise from a read error, as a much more abundant clone is one base away. The chain is built from TRBV7-2 and TRBJ1-2; possibly TRBD1 for D (5 bases). Trimming removed 10 bases from V and 2 bases from J, with 20 bases in between. This CDR3 spans 15 amino acids. CDR1 and CDR2 (germline): SGHTA, FQGNSA. The CDR3 DNA follows: TGTGCCACGATTAAAACGAGACAGCTCAACTATGGCTACACCTTC. Amino acid sequence: CATIKTRQLNYGYTF. Based on the CDR3 plus reference TRBV7-2 and TRBJ1-2, the full variable domain is GAGVSQSPSNKVTEKGKDVELRCDPISGHTALYWYRQSLGQGLEFLIYFQGNSAPDKSGLPSDRFSAERTGGSVSTLTIQRTQQEDSAVYLCATIKTRQLNYGYTFGSGTRLTVV.

This chain joins TRBV24-1 and TRBJ1-2; 9 nucleotides align to TRBD1. J gave up 4 bases and V 3 bases, and 5 bases lay outside the gene matches. The germline CDR1 and CDR2 sequences are KGHDR and SFDVKD. The CDR3 length is 15 residues. The CDR3 reads CATSDGGQGGYGYTF. CDR3 DNA sequence: TGTGCCACCAGTGATGGGGGACAGGGTGGCTATGGCTACACCTTC.

This clonotype was found a few times. J is TRBJ2-5 and V is TRBV7-8; no clear D. The CDR3 totals 15 residues. Germline CDR1 and CDR2: SGHVS and FQNEAQ. The V and J ends lost 1 base and 4 bases respectively, with 13 bases between them. CDR3 DNA sequence: TGTGCCAGCAGCTTAGACGAGGTCATTGGAGAGACCCAGTACTTC. Residues: CASSLDEVIGETQYF.

This clonotype was observed many times. The chain couples TRBV7-2 to TRBJ2-2; D is unresolved. CDR1 is SGHTA, CDR2 FQGNSA, per germline. The V and J ends lost 2 bases and 3 bases respectively, with 10 bases between them. The CDR3 has 15 amino acids. Here the CDR3 reads CASSLWWSDTGELFF. CDR3 DNA: TGTGCCAGCAGCTTATGGTGGTCAGACACCGGGGAGCTGTTTTTT.

This clonotype appeared many times. The gene calls are TRBV9 and TRBJ2-2; D call uncertain. Germline-derived CDR1 and CDR2 are SGDLS and YYNGEE. V dropped 4 bases and J dropped 7 bases, with 14 bases sitting between them. The CDR3 sequence is 14 residues long. CDR3 loop: CASSHGLENGELFF. CDR3 DNA sequence: TGTGCCAGCAGCCACGGGCTAGAAAACGGGGAGCTGTTTTTT.

The chain combines TRBV5-1 with TRBJ2-2, with a tentative D call TRBD1 (6 bases). The germline CDR1 and CDR2 sequences are SGHRS and YFSETQ. V was shortened by 6 bases and J by 2 bases, with 14 bases between the two germline ends. This CDR3 is built from 15 residues. CDR3 amino acids: CASTVQTGNTGELFF. CDR3 in DNA: TGCGCCAGCACCGTACAGACAGGCAACACCGGGGAGCTGTTTTTT.

This clonotype appeared a few times. The V and J genes are TRBV6-2 or TRBV6-3 and TRBJ2-7; 9 bases line up with TRBD2. This CDR3 spans 16 amino acids. The germline gives CDR1 MNHEY, CDR2 SVGEGT. V was pared by 4 bases and J by 7 bases, with 14 bases of the junction left unmatched. CDR3 residues: CASSLSGLASSGEQYF. In DNA form, the CDR3 reads TGTGCCAGCAGTTTATCGGGACTAGCCAGTTCCGGTGAGCAGTACTTC.

This clonotype was detected only once. Just one base apart from a much larger clone, this may be a read error. The chain links TRBV7-9 to TRBJ1-6, with D possibly being TRBD1 (6 bases). Germline CDR1 and CDR2: SEHNR and FQNEAQ (reference sequence). This CDR3 has 16 amino acids. The CDR3: CASSSFTGIYNSPFHF. For the CDR3, the DNA is TGTGCCAGCAGCTCCTTTACAGGGATATATAATTCACCCTTCCACTTT.

V gene TRBV20-1 combines with J gene TRBJ2-7; D unclear. This CDR3 is built from 14 residues. Germline CDR1 and CDR2: DFQATT and SNEGSKA (reference sequence). V lost 6 bases and J lost 0, with 15 bases in between. CDR3 bases: TGCAGTGCGCTTGACCCTGAAATCTCCTACGAGCAGTACTTC. Amino acids: CSALDPEISYEQYF.

This clonotype was counted between two and nine times. The chain employs TRBV7-3 and TRBJ1-1, with 9 bases that match TRBD1. Germline V lookup: CDR1 SGHTA, CDR2 FQGTGA. The J segment lost 7 bases and the V segment lost 5 bases, leaving 5 bases of the junction unmatched. This CDR3 has 13 amino acids. CDR3 protein: CASSRTTGGEAFF. CDR3 nucleotides: TGTGCCAGCAGCCGAACGACAGGGGGTGAAGCTTTCTTT. The complete variable domain, with remaining parts taken from reference TRBV7-3 and TRBJ1-1, reads GAGVSQTPSNKVTEKGKYVELRCDPISGHTALYWYRQSLGQGPEFLIYFQGTGAADDSGLPNDRFFAVRPEGSVSTLKIQRTERGDSAVYLCASSRTTGGEAFFGQGTRLTVV.

The rearrangement joins TRBV29-1 to TRBJ2-7, with a weak D call TRBD2 (6 bases). Germline V CDR1 and CDR2: SQVTM, ANQGSEA. With 3 bases removed from V and 3 bases from J, the gap between germline ends came to 15 bases. This CDR3 has 14 residues. DNA for the CDR3: TGCAGCGTTGAGCACCGGGACGGGGGCTACGAGCAGTACTTC. Protein product: CSVEHRDGGYEQYF.

This clonotype was recorded many times. The rearrangement uses TRBV20-1 and TRBJ2-1; tentative D call: TRBD2 (6 bases). From germline, CDR1 is DFQATT and CDR2 SNEGSKA (reference sequence). V was trimmed by 6 bases and J by 10 bases, leaving 22 bases between them. This CDR3 is built from 14 residues. The CDR3 loop is CSASSKTRTNEQFF. The CDR3 nucleotides are TGCAGTGCAAGCTCAAAAACGCGGACTAACGAGCAGTTCTTC.

This clonotype was seen many times. CDR3 region: CSVPVPPSGETQYF. In DNA, the CDR3 is TGCAGTGTCCCCGTACCCCCGTCGGGTGAGACCCAGTACTTC. The chain employs TRBV20-1 and TRBJ2-5; D unclear. This CDR3 region has 14 residues. Germline lookup yields CDR1 DFQATT and CDR2 SNEGSKA (reference sequence). V lost 7 bases to trimming and J lost 5 bases, with 20 bases between them.

The chain links TRBV3-1 to TRBJ2-7; 12 positions match TRBD2. This CDR3 comprises 17 residues. Germline V gene data show CDR1 as LGHDT and CDR2 as YNNKEL (reference sequence). Trimming removed 0 bases from V and 0 bases from J; junction bases left unmatched: 3. The CDR3 protein is CASSQDLAGGHSYEQYF. CDR3 nucleotide sequence: TGTGCCAGCAGCCAAGATCTAGCGGGAGGGCACTCCTACGAGCAGTACTTC.

The chain couples TRBV27 to TRBJ2-3, with D possibly matching TRBD2 (6 bases). The CDR3 contains 13 residues. Germline assignment: CDR1 MNHEY and CDR2 SMNVEV (reference sequence). Trimming cost V 5 bases and J 9 bases, with 15 bases left between them. The CDR3 is CASSSGPGGTQYF. The CDR3 DNA reads TGTGCCAGCAGTAGTGGGCCCGGAGGGACGCAGTATTTT.